The TCR beta chain under discussion was sequenced for a study of cytomegalovirus exposure and HLA in healthy donors. This PCR relied on a set of 60 Vbeta primers and 13 Jbeta primers. The assay was immunoSEQ multiplex PCR, and TCRdb's table has in-frame clones only and misses some. There are over 150,000 clones in the sample; 70% to 80% occur only once, and 9.5% to 15% lies in the top ten. Findings and caveats of the study: The listing of roughly 160 TCR beta chains classed them as cytomegalovirus-associated.

A word on this clone: Its specificity is not known.

V shed 4 bases and J 6 bases; nucleotides not matched to a gene: 8. This CDR3 has 14 amino acids. CDR1 is MGHRA, CDR2 YSYEKL, per germline. The specimen was PBMCs. This chain links TRBV4-1 with TRBJ2-7; TRBD2 matches at 8 bases. This receptor was taken from a man aged 25 to 45 in good health and CMV-seropositive. DNA for the CDR3: TGCGCCAGCAGCCGAGGACTAGCAGATTCCGAGCAGTACTTC. It specifies CASSRGLADSEQYF.